A single sample is the source of the 28 T cell receptor beta chains below, sequenced in a study of T cells in localized non-small cell lung cancer. The method was immunoSEQ multiplex PCR; TCRdb's version includes in-frame clones alone and lacks a portion of them. The sample has about 48,000 clones; approximately 80% are singletons. The sequences come from peripheral blood, collected before any cancer treatment. These receptors came from a man aged 40 to 70 with stage I squamous cell lung carcinoma.

Worth noting for this clone: This same CDR3 is encoded by further DNA sequences in the sample. The chain uses TRBV28 and TRBJ2-3; no reliable D call. V gave up 3 bases and J gave up 0 bases, with 4 bases separating them. CDR1 MDHEN and CDR2 SYDVKM come from the germline V gene. CDR3 length equals 13 residues. CDR3: CASSFGSTDTQYF. The CDR3 region has the DNA TGTGCCAGCAGTTTCGGTAGCACAGATACGCAGTATTTT.

The chain is built from TRBV9 and TRBJ1-2; the D is unclear. Germline V lookup: CDR1 SGDLS, CDR2 YYNGEE. V was cut by 0 bases and J by 5 bases, with 14 bases left in between. This CDR3 is built from 15 residues. DNA for the CDR3: TGTGCCAGCAGCGTAGCTGGCCGGTTATCATATGGCTACACCTTC. Its protein product is CASSVAGRLSYGYTF.

The V gene is TRBV5-1, the J gene TRBJ1-2; the D is unclear. Germline CDR1 SGHRS, CDR2 YFSETQ. V was pared by 0 bases and J by 4 bases, with 7 bases between. The CDR3 runs 13 residues. In nucleotides, the CDR3 is TGCGCCAGCAGCTTGGGGCAGAGCTATGGCTACACCTTC. Its translation is CASSLGQSYGYTF.

J is TRBJ2-5 and V is TRBV11-2, with D possibly TRBD1 on 5 matching bases. The V gene's germline CDR1 is SGHAT and CDR2 FQNNGV. This CDR3 is built from 16 residues. V lost 6 bases to trimming and J lost 3 bases, with 20 bases between them. DNA of the CDR3: TGTGCCAGCAGGGACCCAGGCAGGGCCCTTAAAGAGACCCAGTACTTC. This encodes CASRDPGRALKETQYF.

Only one count was recorded for this clone. This chain connects TRBV27 to TRBJ1-2; 7 bases line up with TRBD1. V shed 5 bases, J shed 5 bases, and the junction held 5 bases outside the gene matches. The germline V gene has CDR1 MNHEY and CDR2 SMNVEV (reference sequence). The CDR3 spans 13 residues. In DNA, the CDR3 is TGTGCCAGCAGTGTACAGGGGTTTTATGGCTACACCTTC. Translating gives CASSVQGFYGYTF.

V and J are TRBV27 and TRBJ1-6; no clear D gene. V shed 7 bases and J shed 2 bases, with 12 bases lying between them. CDR1 is MNHEY and CDR2 is SMNVEV in the germline V gene (reference sequence). The CDR3 loop spans 15 amino acids. The DNA for the CDR3 is TGTGCCAGCAAATCCCTGCCTGCCTATAATTCACCCCTCCACTTT. Protein product: CASKSLPAYNSPLHF.

The chain combines TRBV30 with TRBJ1-2, with 9 bases aligning to TRBD1. Germline CDR1 and CDR2: GTSNPN and SVGIG (reference sequence). The CDR3 is made up of 15 amino acids. V dropped 6 bases and J dropped 5; count of bases not matched to a gene: 13. The CDR3 DNA reads as TGTGCCTGTATTCGCCCCGGGACAGGGTTATATGGCTACACCTTC. Its protein is CACIRPGTGLYGYTF.

CDR3 residues: CASSLGDTPTNEKLFF. CDR3 nucleotide sequence: TGCGCCAGCAGCTTGGGGGATACACCAACTAATGAAAAACTGTTTTTT. The chain links TRBV5-1 to TRBJ1-4; no definite D call. With 0 bases removed from V and 0 bases from J, the gap between germline ends came to 9 bases. In germline, CDR1 is SGHRS, CDR2 YFSETQ. CDR3 size: 16 residues.

The chain employs TRBV15 and TRBJ2-4, with D maybe TRBD2 (6 bases). Germline lookup yields CDR1 LNHNV and CDR2 YYDKDF (reference sequence). Trimming shortened V by 0 bases and J by 7 bases, and 13 bases separated the two germline ends. CDR3 length: 15 amino acids. CDR3 coding DNA: TGTGCCACCAGCAGAGATCGGGAGATTGCGAACATTCAGTACTTC. Protein: CATSRDREIANIQYF.

V is TRBV5-1 and J is TRBJ1-2; D is ambiguous. Germline V CDR1 and CDR2: SGHRS, YFSETQ. The CDR3 runs 14 residues. V lost 4 bases and J 4 bases, leaving 14 bases between the germline ends. DNA for the CDR3: TGCGCCAGCAGCGGCAGAGCTTCCGTCTATGGCTACACCTTC. Protein sequence: CASSGRASVYGYTF.

The rearrangement links TRBV4-2 to TRBJ1-3; D is uncertain. The CDR3 consists of 18 residues. Per the germline V gene, CDR1 is LGHNA and CDR2 is YNFKEQ. Trimming removed 4 bases from V and 0 bases from J, with 19 bases in between. The CDR3: CASSPPQVGRISGNTIYF. In DNA form, the CDR3 reads TGTGCCAGCAGCCCGCCTCAAGTTGGTCGGATCTCTGGAAACACCATATATTTT.

This clone was counted between two and nine times. This rearrangement joins TRBV4-1 to TRBJ2-6; no firm D call. The CDR3 consists of 19 residues. V was pared by 1 base and J by 1 base, with 17 bases between. Germline V gene lookup returns CDR1 MGHRA and CDR2 YSYEKL. CDR3 region: CASSQVRPGSVSGANVLTF. CDR3 nucleotide sequence: TGCGCCAGCAGCCAAGTGCGTCCGGGCAGCGTTTCTGGGGCCAACGTCCTGACTTTC.

This clone was counted a single time. The chain couples TRBV6-6 to TRBJ2-2; a weak D match, TRBD2 (5 bases). The CDR3 consists of 14 residues. V gave up 1 base and J gave up 4 bases, with 7 bases separating them. Germline CDR1 MNHNY, CDR2 SVGAGI (reference sequence). The CDR3 DNA reads as TGTGCCAGCAGTTACTATGAGGGCACCGGGGAGCTGTTTTTT. It specifies CASSYYEGTGELFF.

Note on this clone: The same CDR3 arises from other DNA sequences in this sample as well. The genes are TRBV2 and TRBJ1-1; D is perhaps TRBD1 (5 bases). The V gene's germline CDR1 is SNHLY and CDR2 FYNNEI. The CDR3 is 13 amino acids. The V and J ends lost 2 bases and 1 base respectively, with 5 bases between them. The CDR3 nucleotides read TGTGCCAGCAGTGAACAGGGGAACACTGAAGCTTTCTTT. Protein product: CASSEQGNTEAFF.

The chain combines TRBV9 with TRBJ2-5, with 13 bases matching TRBD2. The trim removed 6 bases at V and 1 base at J, leaving 12 bases unmatched. The germline gives CDR1 SGDLS, CDR2 YYNGEE. The length of the CDR3 is 18 residues. For the CDR3, the DNA is TGTGCCAGCATGCAGCCGGGACTAGCGGGGTTTTGCCAAGAGACCCAGTACTTC. It translates to CASMQPGLAGFCQETQYF.

This clone showed up just a few times. V usage is TRBV4-1 and J usage is TRBJ1-1; 7 positions match TRBD1. V trimming: 2 bases; J trimming: 1 base; junction bases outside the gene matches: 7. The germline gives CDR1 MGHRA, CDR2 YSYEKL. CDR3 size: 16 residues. The chain's CDR3 is CASSQYPGQPNTEAFF. The CDR3 region has the DNA TGCGCCAGCAGCCAATATCCGGGACAGCCGAACACTGAAGCTTTCTTT.

The chain uses TRBV6-4 and TRBJ2-3, with a possible D match to TRBD2 (6 bases). The length of the CDR3 is 15 residues. CDR1 is MRHNA, CDR2 SNTAGT, per germline. V lost 2 bases and J lost 5, with 14 bases in between. CDR3 residues: CASSDGSAGLDTQYF. The CDR3 DNA reads TGTGCCAGCAGTGACGGGTCTGCGGGGCTAGATACGCAGTATTTT.

This clone occurred a few times. This rearrangement joins TRBV27 to TRBJ2-1, with 7 bases identical to TRBD2. V lost 6 bases, J lost 4 bases, and 6 bases stayed unmatched. CDR1 and CDR2 (germline): MNHEY, SMNVEV (reference sequence). The CDR3 has 14 residues. The CDR3 region is CASSGGGSYNEQFF. The CDR3 nucleotides are TGTGCCAGCAGCGGCGGGGGTTCTTACAATGAGCAGTTCTTC.

The V gene is TRBV6-5, the J gene TRBJ1-2; 8 nucleotides agree with TRBD1. J lost 4 bases, V lost 2 bases, and 6 bases had no gene match. Germline values: CDR1 MNHEY, CDR2 SVGAGI. The CDR3 is 15 amino acids. This chain's CDR3 is CASSYLRDRIYGYTF. CDR3 coding DNA: TGTGCCAGCAGTTACCTACGGGACAGGATCTATGGCTACACCTTC.

This clone was observed once. The J gene is TRBJ1-1, the V gene TRBV7-3; D possibly corresponds to TRBD1 (5 bases). The CDR3 has 13 amino acids. V lost 5 bases to trimming and J lost 2 bases, with 9 bases between them. Germline assignment: CDR1 SGHTA and CDR2 FQGTGA. The chain's CDR3 is CASSPQGNTEAFF. CDR3 nucleotides: TGTGCCAGCAGCCCGCAGGGTAACACTGAAGCTTTCTTT.

The V and J genes are TRBV4-1 and TRBJ2-6, with D possibly matching TRBD1 (6 bases). V shed 4 bases and J shed 1 base, with 8 bases lying between them. The CDR3 is 15 residues long. The V gene's germline CDR1 is MGHRA and CDR2 YSYEKL. The CDR3 is CASSPGQSGANVLTF. Written as DNA, the CDR3 is TGCGCCAGCAGCCCTGGACAGTCTGGGGCCAACGTCCTGACTTTC.

CDR3 nucleotides: TGTGCCAGCAGGATAGGGGGGGTTTGGAGCAATCAGCCCCAGCATTTT. Amino acid sequence: CASRIGGVWSNQPQHF. The chain employs TRBV28 and TRBJ1-5, with D possibly TRBD1 on 6 matching bases. CDR1 MDHEN and CDR2 SYDVKM come from the germline V gene. Trimming cost V 6 bases and J 1 base, with 16 bases left between them. CDR3 length: 16 amino acids.

This clone was seen a few times. This chain joins TRBV27 and TRBJ2-7; possible D gene TRBD1, 7 bases. This CDR3 spans 15 amino acids. Trimming took 5 bases from V and 2 from J, leaving 16 bases between them. The germline CDR1 and CDR2 sequences are MNHEY and SMNVEV (reference sequence). CDR3 sequence reads: CASSRQGGTPYEQYF. In DNA, the CDR3 is TGTGCCAGCAGTCGACAGGGAGGAACACCCTACGAGCAGTACTTC.

The chain uses TRBV11-2 and TRBJ2-3; D is undetermined. The CDR3 sequence is 16 residues long. V was pared by 1 base and J by 4 bases, with 15 bases between. Germline CDR1 is SGHAT and CDR2 is FQNNGV. The CDR3 region is CASSLGGYLGADTQYF. DNA of the CDR3: TGTGCCAGCAGCTTAGGTGGCTACCTTGGGGCAGATACGCAGTATTTT.

Written as DNA, the CDR3 is TGTGCCAGCAGCTTAGTATCCGCCAGCCTGGGGGAGCAGTACTTC. This gives the protein CASSLVSASLGEQYF. The chain employs TRBV7-2 and TRBJ2-7, with D hard to call. In germline, CDR1 is SGHTA, CDR2 FQGNSA. Trimming removed 1 base at V and 7 bases at J, with 17 bases between. CDR3 length equals 15 residues.

J is TRBJ2-5 and V is TRBV2; 7 positions match TRBD1. CDR1 and CDR2 from the germline V gene are SNHLY and FYNNEI. The V and J ends lost 6 bases and 2 bases, in that order; junction bases with no gene match: 3. The CDR3 length is 13 residues. Here the CDR3 reads CASRRDRQETQYF. In DNA, the CDR3 is TGTGCCAGCAGGAGGGACAGACAAGAGACCCAGTACTTC.

The genes are TRBV19 and TRBJ2-5; TRBD1 matches 7 bases. This CDR3 has 15 amino acids. The V segment lost 1 base and the J segment 2 bases; nucleotides outside the gene matches: 4. Germline V CDR1 and CDR2: LNHDA, SQIVND (reference sequence). The CDR3 sequence: CASSIALGQQETQYF. CDR3 DNA: TGTGCCAGTAGTATAGCCCTGGGACAGCAAGAGACCCAGTACTTC. The whole variable domain, filled in from reference TRBV19 and TRBJ2-5, reads DGGITQSPKYLFRKEGQNVTLSCEQNLNHDAMYWYRQDPGQGLRLIYYSQIVNDFQKGDIAEGYSVSREKKESFPLTVTSAQKNPTAFYLCASSIALGQQETQYFGPGTRLLVL.

The sample holds one count of this clone. The chain recombines TRBV11-1 with TRBJ2-7; the D gene is possibly TRBD2 (7 bases). CDR3 size: 14 residues. Trimming removed 3 bases at V and 6 bases at J, with 15 bases between. Germline loops: CDR1 SGHAT, CDR2 FQDESV (reference sequence). CDR3 amino acids: CASSFAGAPSEQYF. For the CDR3, the DNA is TGTGCCAGCAGCTTTGCGGGGGCCCCATCCGAGCAGTACTTC.